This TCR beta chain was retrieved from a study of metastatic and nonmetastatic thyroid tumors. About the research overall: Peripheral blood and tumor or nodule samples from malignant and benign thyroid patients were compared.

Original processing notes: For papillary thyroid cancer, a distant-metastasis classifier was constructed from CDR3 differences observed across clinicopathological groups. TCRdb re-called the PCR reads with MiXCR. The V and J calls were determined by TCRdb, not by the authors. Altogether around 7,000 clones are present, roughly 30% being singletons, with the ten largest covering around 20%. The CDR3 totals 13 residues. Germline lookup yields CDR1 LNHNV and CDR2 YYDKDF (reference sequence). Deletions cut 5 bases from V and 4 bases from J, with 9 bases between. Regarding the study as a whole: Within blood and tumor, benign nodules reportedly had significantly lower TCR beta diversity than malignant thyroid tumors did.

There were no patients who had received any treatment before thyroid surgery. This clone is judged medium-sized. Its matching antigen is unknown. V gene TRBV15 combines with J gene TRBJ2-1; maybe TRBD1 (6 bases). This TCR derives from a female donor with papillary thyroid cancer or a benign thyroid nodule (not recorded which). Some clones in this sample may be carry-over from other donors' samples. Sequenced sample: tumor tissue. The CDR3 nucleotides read TGTGCCACCAGCGATAGGGGGTACAATGAGCAGTTCTTC. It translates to CATSDRGYNEQFF.